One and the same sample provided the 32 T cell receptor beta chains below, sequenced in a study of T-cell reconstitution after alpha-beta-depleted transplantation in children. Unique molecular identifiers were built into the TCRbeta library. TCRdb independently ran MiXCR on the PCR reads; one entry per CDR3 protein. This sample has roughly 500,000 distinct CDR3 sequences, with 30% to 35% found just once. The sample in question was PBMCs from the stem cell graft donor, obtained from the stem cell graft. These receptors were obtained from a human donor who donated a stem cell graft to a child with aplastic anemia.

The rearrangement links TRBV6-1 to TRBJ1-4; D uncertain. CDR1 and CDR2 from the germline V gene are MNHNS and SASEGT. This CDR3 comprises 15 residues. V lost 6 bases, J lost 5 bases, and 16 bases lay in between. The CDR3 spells CASSPLSSSNEKLFF. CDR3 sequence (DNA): TGTGCCAGCAGCCCCCTTTCGAGCAGCAATGAAAAACTGTTTTTT.

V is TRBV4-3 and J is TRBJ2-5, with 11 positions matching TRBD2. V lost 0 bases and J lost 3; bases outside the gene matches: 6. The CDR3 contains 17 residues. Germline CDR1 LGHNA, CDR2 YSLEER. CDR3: CASSQDRLAGGEETQYF. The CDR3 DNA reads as TGCGCCAGCAGCCAAGATCGGCTAGCGGGAGGAGAAGAGACCCAGTACTTC.

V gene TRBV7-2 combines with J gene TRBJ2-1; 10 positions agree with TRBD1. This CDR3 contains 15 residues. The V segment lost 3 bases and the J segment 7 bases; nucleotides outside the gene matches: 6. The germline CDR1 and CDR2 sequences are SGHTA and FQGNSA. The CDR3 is CASSFFRQGANEQFF. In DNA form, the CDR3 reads TGTGCCAGCAGCTTCTTCAGACAGGGGGCGAATGAGCAGTTCTTC.

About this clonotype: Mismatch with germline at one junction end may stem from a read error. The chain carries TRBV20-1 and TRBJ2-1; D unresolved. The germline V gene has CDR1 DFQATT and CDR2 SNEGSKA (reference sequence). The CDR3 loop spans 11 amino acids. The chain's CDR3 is CSASPPPALHF. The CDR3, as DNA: TGCAGTGCTAGTCCCCCCCCCGCCTTACATTTC.

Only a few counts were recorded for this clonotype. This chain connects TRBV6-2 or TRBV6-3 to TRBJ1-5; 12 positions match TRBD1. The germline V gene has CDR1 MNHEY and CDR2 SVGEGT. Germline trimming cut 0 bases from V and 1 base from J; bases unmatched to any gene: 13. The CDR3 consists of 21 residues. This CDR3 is CASSYSMGVGTGGYSNQPQHF. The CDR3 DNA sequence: TGTGCCAGCAGTTACTCGATGGGTGTTGGGACAGGGGGCTACAGCAATCAGCCCCAGCATTTT.

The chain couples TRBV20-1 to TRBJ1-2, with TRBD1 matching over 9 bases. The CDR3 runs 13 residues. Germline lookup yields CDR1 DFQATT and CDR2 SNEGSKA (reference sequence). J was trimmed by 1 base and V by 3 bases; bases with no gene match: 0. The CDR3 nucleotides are TGCAGTGCTAGGGACAGGGGTAACTATGGCTACACCTTC. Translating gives CSARDRGNYGYTF.

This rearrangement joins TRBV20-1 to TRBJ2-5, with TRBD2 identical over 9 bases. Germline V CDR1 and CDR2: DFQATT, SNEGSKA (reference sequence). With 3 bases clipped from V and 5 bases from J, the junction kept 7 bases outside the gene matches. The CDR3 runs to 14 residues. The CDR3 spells CSARGGLAWETQYF. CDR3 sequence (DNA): TGCAGTGCTAGGGGGGGACTAGCATGGGAGACCCAGTACTTC.

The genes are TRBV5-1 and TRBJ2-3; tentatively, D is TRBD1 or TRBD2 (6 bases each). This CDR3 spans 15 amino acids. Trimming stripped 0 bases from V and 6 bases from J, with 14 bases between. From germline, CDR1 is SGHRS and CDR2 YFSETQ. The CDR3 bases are TGCGCCAGCAGCTTGGTTGGGGGGCTAGAGGATACGCAGTATTTT. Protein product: CASSLVGGLEDTQYF.

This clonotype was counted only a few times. In DNA, the CDR3 is TGCGCCAGCAGCCAAGAGATCGGGAATACGCAGTATTTT. Its protein product is CASSQEIGNTQYF. V is TRBV4-3 and J is TRBJ2-3, with D possibly matching TRBD2 (5 bases). The length of the CDR3 is 13 residues. V was clipped by 0 bases and J by 7 bases, with 8 bases between them. Per the germline V gene, CDR1 is LGHNA and CDR2 is YSLEER.

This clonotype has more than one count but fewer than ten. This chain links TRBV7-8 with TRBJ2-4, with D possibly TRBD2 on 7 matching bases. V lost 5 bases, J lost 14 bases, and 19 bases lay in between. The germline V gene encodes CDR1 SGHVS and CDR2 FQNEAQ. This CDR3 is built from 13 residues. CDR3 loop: CASSMSQIGGEYF. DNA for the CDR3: TGTGCCAGCAGCATGTCACAAATAGGGGGGGAGTACTTC.

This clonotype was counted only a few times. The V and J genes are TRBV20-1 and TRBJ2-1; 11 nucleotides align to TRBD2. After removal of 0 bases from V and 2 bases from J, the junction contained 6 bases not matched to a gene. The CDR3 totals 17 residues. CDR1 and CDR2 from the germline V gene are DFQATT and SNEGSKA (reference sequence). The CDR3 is CSARDLLAGGPYNEQFF. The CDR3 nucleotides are TGCAGTGCTAGAGACCTTCTAGCGGGAGGCCCCTACAATGAGCAGTTCTTC.

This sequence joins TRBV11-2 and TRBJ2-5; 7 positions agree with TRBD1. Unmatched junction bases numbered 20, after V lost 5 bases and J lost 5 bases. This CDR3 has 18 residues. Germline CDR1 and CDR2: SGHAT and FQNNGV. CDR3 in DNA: TGTGCCAGCAGCCGTCGGGTTGAAGGGGGCGTCAGATGGGAGACCCAGTACTTC. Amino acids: CASSRRVEGGVRWETQYF. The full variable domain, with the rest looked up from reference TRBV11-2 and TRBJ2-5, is EAGVAQSPRYKIIEKRQSVAFWCNPISGHATLYWYQQILGQGPKLLIQFQNNGVVDDSQLPKDRFSAERLKGVDSTLKIQPAKLEDSAVYLCASSRRVEGGVRWETQYFGPGTRLLVL.

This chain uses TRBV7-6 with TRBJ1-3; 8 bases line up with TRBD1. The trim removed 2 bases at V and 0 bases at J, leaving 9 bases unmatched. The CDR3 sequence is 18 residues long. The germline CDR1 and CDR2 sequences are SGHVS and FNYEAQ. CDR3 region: CASSLRTGSFGSGNTIYF. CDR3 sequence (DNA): TGTGCCAGCAGCTTAAGGACAGGGAGTTTTGGCTCTGGAAACACCATATATTTT. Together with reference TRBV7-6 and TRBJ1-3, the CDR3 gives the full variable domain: GAGVSQSPRYKVTKRGQDVALRCDPISGHVSLYWYRQALGQGPEFLTYFNYEAQQDKSGLPNDRFSAERPEGSISTLTIQRTEQRDSAMYRCASSLRTGSFGSGNTIYFGEGSWLTVV.

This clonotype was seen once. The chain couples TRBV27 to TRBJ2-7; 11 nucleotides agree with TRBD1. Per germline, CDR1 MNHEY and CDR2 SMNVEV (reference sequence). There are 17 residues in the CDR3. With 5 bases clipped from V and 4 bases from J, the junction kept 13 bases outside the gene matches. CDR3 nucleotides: TGTGCCAGCAGTCTTATCCCCGGGACAGGGGGTAAATACGAGCAGTACTTC. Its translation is CASSLIPGTGGKYEQYF.

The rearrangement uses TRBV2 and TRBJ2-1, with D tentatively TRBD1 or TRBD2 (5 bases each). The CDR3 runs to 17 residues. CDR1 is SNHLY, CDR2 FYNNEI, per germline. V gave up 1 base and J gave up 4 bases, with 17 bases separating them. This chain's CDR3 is CASSEGLRGVGYNEQFF. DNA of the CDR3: TGTGCCAGCAGTGAAGGGTTAAGAGGGGTAGGATACAATGAGCAGTTCTTC.

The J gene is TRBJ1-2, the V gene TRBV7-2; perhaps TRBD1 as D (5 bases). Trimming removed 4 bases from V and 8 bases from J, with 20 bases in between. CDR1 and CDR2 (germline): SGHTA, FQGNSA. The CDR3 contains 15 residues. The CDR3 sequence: CASSSHGGAVGGYTF. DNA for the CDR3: TGTGCCAGCAGCTCCCATGGAGGGGCAGTTGGCGGCTACACCTTC. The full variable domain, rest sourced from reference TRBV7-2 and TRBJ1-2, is GAGVSQSPSNKVTEKGKDVELRCDPISGHTALYWYRQSLGQGLEFLIYFQGNSAPDKSGLPSDRFSAERTGGSVSTLTIQRTQQEDSAVYLCASSSHGGAVGGYTFGSGTRLTVV.

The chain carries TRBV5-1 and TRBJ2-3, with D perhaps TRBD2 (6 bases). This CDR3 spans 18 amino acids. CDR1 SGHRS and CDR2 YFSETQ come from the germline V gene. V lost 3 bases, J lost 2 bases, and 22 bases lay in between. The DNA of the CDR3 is TGCGCCAGCAGCTCCCGGACCCCGGGACTGACGTCCACAGATACGCAGTATTTT. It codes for CASSSRTPGLTSTDTQYF.

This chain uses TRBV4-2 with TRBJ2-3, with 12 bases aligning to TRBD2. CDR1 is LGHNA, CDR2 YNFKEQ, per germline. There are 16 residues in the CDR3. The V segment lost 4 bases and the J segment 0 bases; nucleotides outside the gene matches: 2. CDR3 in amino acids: CASSRGLAGSTDTQYF. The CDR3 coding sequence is TGTGCCAGCAGCCGAGGACTAGCGGGGAGCACAGATACGCAGTATTTT.

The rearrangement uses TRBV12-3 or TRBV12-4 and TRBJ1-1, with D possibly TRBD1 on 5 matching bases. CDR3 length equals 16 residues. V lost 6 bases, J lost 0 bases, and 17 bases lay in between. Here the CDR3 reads CASSHGRGAVNTEAFF. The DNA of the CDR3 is TGTGCCAGCAGCCACGGGAGGGGAGCGGTGAACACTGAAGCTTTCTTT.

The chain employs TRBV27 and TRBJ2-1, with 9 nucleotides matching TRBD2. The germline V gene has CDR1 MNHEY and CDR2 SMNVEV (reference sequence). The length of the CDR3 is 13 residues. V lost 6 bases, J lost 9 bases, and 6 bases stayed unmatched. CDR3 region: CASSLSLAGEQFF. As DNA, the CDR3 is TGTGCCAGCAGCCTATCACTAGCGGGTGAGCAGTTCTTC.

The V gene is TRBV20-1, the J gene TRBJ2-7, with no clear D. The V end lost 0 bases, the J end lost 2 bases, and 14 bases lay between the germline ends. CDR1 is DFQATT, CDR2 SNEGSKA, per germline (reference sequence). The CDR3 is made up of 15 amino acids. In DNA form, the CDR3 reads TGCAGTGCTAGAGATCAGAGAGAGCGCACCTACGAGCAGTACTTC. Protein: CSARDQRERTYEQYF.

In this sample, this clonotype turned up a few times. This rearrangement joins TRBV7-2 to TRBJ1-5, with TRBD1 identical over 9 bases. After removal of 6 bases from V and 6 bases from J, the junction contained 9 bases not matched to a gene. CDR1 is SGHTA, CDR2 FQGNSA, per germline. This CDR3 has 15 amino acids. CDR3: CASRSGQGSRQPQHF. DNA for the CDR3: TGTGCCAGCAGGTCGGGACAGGGTTCGCGTCAGCCCCAGCATTTT.

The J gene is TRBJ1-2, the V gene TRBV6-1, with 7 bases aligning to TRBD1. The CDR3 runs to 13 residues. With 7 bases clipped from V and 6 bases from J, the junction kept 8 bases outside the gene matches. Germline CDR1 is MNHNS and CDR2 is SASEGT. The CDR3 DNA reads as TGTGCCAGCACTACGGACAGGAGGCATGGCTACACCTTC. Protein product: CASTTDRRHGYTF.

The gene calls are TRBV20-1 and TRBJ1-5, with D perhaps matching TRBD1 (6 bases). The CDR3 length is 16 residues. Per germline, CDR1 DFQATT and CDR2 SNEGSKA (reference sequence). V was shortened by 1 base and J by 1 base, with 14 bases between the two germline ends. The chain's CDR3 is CSARGRGVFSNQPQHF. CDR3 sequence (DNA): TGCAGTGCTAGAGGCAGGGGTGTTTTCAGCAATCAGCCCCAGCATTTT.

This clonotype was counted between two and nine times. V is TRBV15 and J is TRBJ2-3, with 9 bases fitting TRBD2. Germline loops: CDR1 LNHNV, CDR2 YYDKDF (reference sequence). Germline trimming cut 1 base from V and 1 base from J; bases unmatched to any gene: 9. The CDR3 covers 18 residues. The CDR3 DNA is TGTGCCACCAGCAGAGGAGCGGGAGGCCGAAAGGGCACAGATACGCAGTATTTT. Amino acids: CATSRGAGGRKGTDTQYF.

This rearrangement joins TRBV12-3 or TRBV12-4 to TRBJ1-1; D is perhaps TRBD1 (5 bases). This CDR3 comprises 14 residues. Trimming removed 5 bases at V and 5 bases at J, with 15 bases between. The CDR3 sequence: CASSDSGLGTEAFF. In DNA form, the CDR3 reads TGTGCCAGCAGTGACAGCGGGTTGGGAACTGAAGCTTTCTTT.

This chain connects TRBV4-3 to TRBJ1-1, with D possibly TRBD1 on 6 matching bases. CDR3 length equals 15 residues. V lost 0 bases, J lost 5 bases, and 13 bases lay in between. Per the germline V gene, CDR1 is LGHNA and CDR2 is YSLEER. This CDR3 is CASSQDLVRGTEAFF. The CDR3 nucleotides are TGCGCCAGCAGCCAAGATCTGGTAAGGGGGACTGAAGCTTTCTTT.

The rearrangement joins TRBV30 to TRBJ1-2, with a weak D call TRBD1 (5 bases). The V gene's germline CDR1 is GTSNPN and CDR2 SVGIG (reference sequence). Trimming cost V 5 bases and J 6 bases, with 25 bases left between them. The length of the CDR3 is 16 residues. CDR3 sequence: CAWVVPFRPGIDGYTF. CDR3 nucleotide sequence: TGTGCCTGGGTGGTACCGTTTCGTCCAGGGATCGATGGCTACACCTTC.

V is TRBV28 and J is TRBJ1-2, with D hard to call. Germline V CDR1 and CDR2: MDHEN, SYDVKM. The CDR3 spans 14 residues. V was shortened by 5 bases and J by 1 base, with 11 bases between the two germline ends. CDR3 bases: TGTGCCAGCAGTCGCCCCGTCAATAACTATGGCTACACCTTC. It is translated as CASSRPVNNYGYTF.

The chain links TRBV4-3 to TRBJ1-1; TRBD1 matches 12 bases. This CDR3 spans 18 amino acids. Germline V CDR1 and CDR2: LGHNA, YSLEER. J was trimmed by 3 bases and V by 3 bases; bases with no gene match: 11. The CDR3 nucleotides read TGCGCCAGCAGCCACCTGGCCGGGACAGGGGGCTGGTACACTGAAGCTTTCTTT. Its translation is CASSHLAGTGGWYTEAFF.

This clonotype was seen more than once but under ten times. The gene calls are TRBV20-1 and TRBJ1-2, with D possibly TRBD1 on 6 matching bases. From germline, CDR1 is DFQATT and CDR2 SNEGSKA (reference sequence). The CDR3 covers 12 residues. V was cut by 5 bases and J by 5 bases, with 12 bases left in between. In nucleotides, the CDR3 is TGCAGTGCTTCAGGGGCGACGTATGGCTACACCTTC. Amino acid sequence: CSASGATYGYTF.

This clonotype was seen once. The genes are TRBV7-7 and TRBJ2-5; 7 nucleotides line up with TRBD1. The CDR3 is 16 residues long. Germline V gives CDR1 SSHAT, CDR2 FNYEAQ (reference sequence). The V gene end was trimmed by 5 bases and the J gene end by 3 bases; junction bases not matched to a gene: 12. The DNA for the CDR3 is TGTGCCAGCAGCAAGGCGTGGGCCAGGGGGAAAGAGACCCAGTACTTC. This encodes CASSKAWARGKETQYF. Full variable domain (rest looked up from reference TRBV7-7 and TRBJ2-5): GAGVSQSPRYKVTKRGQDVTLRCDPISSHATLYWYQQALGQGPEFLTYFNYEAQPDKSGLPSDRFSAERPEGSISTLTIQRTEQRDSAMYRCASSKAWARGKETQYFGPGTRLLVL.